A selection of T cell receptor beta chains follows, all from one sample in a study of patients and donors after allogeneic stem cell transplantation. MiXCR, run by TCRdb on the RT-PCR reads, gives a single entry per CDR3 protein. Among 160,000 or so distinct CDR3 sequences listed, roughly 22% were seen once. The specimen was blood, either unsorted or a sorted T cell fraction (not recorded which). The receptors shown here come from a human donor who was either an allogeneic HSCT recipient or a stem cell or donor lymphocyte infusion donor (not recorded which). It is not recorded whose cells these are; they may come from a transplant donor. The CDR3 runs from the conserved cysteine through the conserved F or W. Each record gives: CDR3 protein, CDR3 DNA, V gene, J gene, D gene, clone size. The D gene is left open where the match is weak. Some rows have no size entry. The others give once, few or many, or a class for an expanded clone.

CDR3: CSVVRTANTEAFF; DNA: TGCAGCGTGGTGAGGACGGCTAACACTGAAGCTTTCTTT; V: TRBV29-1; J: TRBJ1-1; D: -; size: -
CDR3: CASSFTGGHNEQFF; DNA: TGCGCCAGCAGCTTTACTGGCGGCCACAATGAGCAGTTCTTC; V: TRBV5-1; J: TRBJ2-1; D: -; size: -
CDR3: CASSSGGYQPQHF; DNA: TGTGCCAGCAGCTCCGGCGGGTATCAGCCCCAGCATTTT; V: TRBV7-9; J: TRBJ1-5; D: -; size: many
CDR3: CASRISYEQYF; DNA: TGTGCCAGCAGAATATCCTACGAGCAGTACTTC; V: TRBV12-3/TRBV12-4; J: TRBJ2-7; D: -; size: -
CDR3: CSVEDPGLAGLNTGELFF; DNA: TGCAGCGTTGAAGATCCGGGACTAGCGGGATTGAACACCGGGGAGCTGTTTTTT; V: TRBV29-1; J: TRBJ2-2; D: TRBD2; size: few
CDR3: CASSLDSNTGELFF; DNA: TGTGCCAGCAGCTTGGACTCCAACACCGGGGAGCTGTTTTTT; V: TRBV5-6; J: TRBJ2-2; D: -; size: -
CDR3: CASSQDMGVRYNEQFF; DNA: TGCGCCAGCAGCCAAGATATGGGGGTCCGCTACAATGAGCAGTTCTTC; V: TRBV4-3; J: TRBJ2-1; D: -; size: -
CDR3: CASSLDREISPLHF; DNA: TGCGCCAGCAGCTTGGACAGAGAGATTTCACCCCTCCACTTT; V: TRBV5-1; J: TRBJ1-6; D: -; size: -
CDR3: CASSATGAGQPQHF; DNA: TGTGCCAGCAGCGCCACAGGGGCGGGTCAGCCCCAGCATTTT; V: TRBV7-2; J: TRBJ1-5; D: TRBD1; size: few
CDR3: CASSYSGVGANEKLFF; DNA: TGTGCCAGCAGTTACTCGGGGGTGGGAGCTAATGAAAAACTGTTTTTT; V: TRBV6-5; J: TRBJ1-4; D: -; size: few
CDR3: CASSSQGDGTEAFF; DNA: TGTGCCAGCAGTTCGCAGGGGGACGGCACTGAAGCTTTCTTT; V: TRBV6-1; J: TRBJ1-1; D: TRBD1; size: few
CDR3: CASRSGGGTDTQYF; DNA: TGTGCCAGCAGATCGGGGGGTGGCACAGATACGCAGTATTTT; V: TRBV5-5; J: TRBJ2-3; D: TRBD2; size: -
CDR3: CASSLDIWGLAGSGELFF; DNA: TGCGCCAGCAGCTTGGATATTTGGGGACTAGCGGGATCCGGGGAGCTGTTTTTT; V: TRBV5-1; J: TRBJ2-2; D: TRBD2; size: -
CDR3: CASSQVWNTGELFF; DNA: TGTGCCAGCAGCCAAGTGTGGAACACCGGGGAGCTGTTTTTT; V: TRBV14; J: TRBJ2-2; D: -; size: few
CDR3: CSVAAAVNTEAFF; DNA: TGCAGCGTTGCGGCGGCCGTGAACACTGAAGCTTTCTTT; V: TRBV29-1; J: TRBJ1-1; D: -; size: many
CDR3: CASSGRRDRGRQPQHF; DNA: TGTGCCAGCAGCGGAAGGAGGGACAGGGGAAGACAGCCCCAGCATTTT; V: TRBV7-8; J: TRBJ1-5; D: TRBD1; size: once
CDR3: CASSLPGESYNEQFF; DNA: TGTGCCAGCAGCTTACCAGGAGAATCCTACAATGAGCAGTTCTTC; V: TRBV5-4; J: TRBJ2-1; D: -; size: -
CDR3: CASRQPVGQASLGYGYTF; DNA: TGTGCCAGCAGACAACCGGTGGGACAGGCTTCTCTCGGCTATGGCTACACCTTC; V: TRBV6-5; J: TRBJ1-2; D: TRBD1; size: many
CDR3: CASSPILLAPSGANVLTF; DNA: TGTGCCAGCTCACCAATTTTACTAGCCCCCTCTGGGGCCAACGTCCTGACTTTC; V: TRBV18; J: TRBJ2-6; D: -; size: few
CDR3: CASSQDPGLAGGTQYF; DNA: TGTGCCAGCAGCCAAGACCCCGGACTAGCGGGAGGAACGCAGTATTTT; V: TRBV14; J: TRBJ2-3; D: TRBD2; size: few
CDR3: CASSGSGGNTEAFF; DNA: TGCGCCAGCAGCGGCAGTGGGGGGAACACTGAAGCTTTCTTT; V: TRBV5-1; J: TRBJ1-1; D: -; size: -
CDR3: CAISGLRWERNTQYF; DNA: TGTGCCATCAGTGGACTTAGGTGGGAAAGGAACACGCAGTATTTT; V: TRBV10-3; J: TRBJ2-3; D: -; size: -
CDR3: CSFRGSETQYF; DNA: TGCAGCTTTAGGGGCTCGGAGACCCAGTACTTC; V: TRBV29-1; J: TRBJ2-5; D: -; size: few
CDR3: CSVVPGDYDGYTF; DNA: TGCAGCGTTGTACCAGGGGATTATGATGGCTACACCTTC; V: TRBV29-1; J: TRBJ1-2; D: -; size: -
CDR3: CASIRLGGQQAGEQYF; DNA: TGTGCCAGCATAAGGCTGGGGGGACAACAAGCAGGGGAGCAGTACTTC; V: TRBV6-1; J: TRBJ2-7; D: -; size: -
CDR3: CSARDSINEKLFF; DNA: TGCAGTGCTAGAGATAGCATTAATGAAAAACTGTTTTTT; V: TRBV20-1; J: TRBJ1-4; D: -; size: many
CDR3: CASSLDGTAEAFF; DNA: TGTGCCAGCAGCTTAGATGGGACAGCAGAAGCTTTCTTT; V: TRBV7-2; J: TRBJ1-1; D: TRBD1; size: -
CDR3: CASSSLREASYEQYF; DNA: TGTGCCAGTAGTAGTTTGAGGGAGGCCTCCTACGAGCAGTACTTC; V: TRBV19; J: TRBJ2-7; D: -; size: -
CDR3: CASSLFGARGVYYQETQYF; DNA: TGTGCCAGCAGCTTATTTGGGGCTAGAGGGGTATACTATCAAGAGACCCAGTACTTC; V: TRBV7-9; J: TRBJ2-5; D: -; size: -
CDR3: CAWSRPGLYNSPLHF; DNA: TGTGCCTGGAGTCGTCCGGGACTGTATAATTCACCCCTCCACTTT; V: TRBV30; J: TRBJ1-6; D: -; size: -
CDR3: CASSFWSGTGELFF; DNA: TGTGCCAGCAGCTTTTGGTCGGGCACCGGGGAGCTGTTTTTT; V: TRBV7-9; J: TRBJ2-2; D: -; size: -
CDR3: CASSSNLLGPNTEAFF; DNA: TGTGCCAGCAGCTCGAACTTGCTTGGGCCTAACACTGAAGCTTTCTTT; V: TRBV7-9; J: TRBJ1-1; D: -; size: few
CDR3: CASSLRLAGSTDTQYF; DNA: TGTGCCAGCAGCTTACGGCTAGCGGGAAGCACAGATACGCAGTATTTT; V: TRBV7-2; J: TRBJ2-3; D: TRBD2; size: few
CDR3: CSASATGRNEKLFF; DNA: TGCAGTGCTAGTGCTACGGGACGTAATGAAAAACTGTTTTTT; V: TRBV20-1; J: TRBJ1-4; D: -; size: -
CDR3: CSARAPAGLEYF; DNA: TGCAGTGCTAGAGCCCCCGCCGGTTTAGAGTATTTT; V: TRBV20-1; J: TRBJ2-3; D: -; size: -
CDR3: CSASELAGGKNTEAFF; DNA: TGCAGTGCTAGTGAACTGGCGGGGGGGAAAAACACTGAAGCTTTCTTT; V: TRBV20-1; J: TRBJ1-1; D: -; size: -
CDR3: CSVGDRSRNTGELFF; DNA: TGCAGCGTTGGGGACAGGTCGCGGAACACCGGGGAGCTGTTTTTT; V: TRBV29-1; J: TRBJ2-2; D: TRBD1; size: -
CDR3: CASRRGLNTEAFF; DNA: TGCGCCAGTCGGAGGGGCCTAAACACTGAAGCTTTCTTT; V: TRBV5-1; J: TRBJ1-1; D: -; size: few
CDR3: CAIGTSDTDTQYF; DNA: TGTGCCATCGGGACTAGCGACACAGATACGCAGTATTTT; V: TRBV10-3; J: TRBJ2-3; D: TRBD2; size: -
CDR3: CASSDVLTRSYNEQFF; DNA: TGTGCCAGCAGTGACGTTTTGACACGAAGTTACAATGAGCAGTTCTTC; V: TRBV6-4; J: TRBJ2-1; D: -; size: -
CDR3: CASSRGLAGASYEQYF; DNA: TGTGCCAGCAGCCGGGGACTAGCGGGGGCCTCCTACGAGCAGTACTTC; V: TRBV6-2/TRBV6-3; J: TRBJ2-7; D: TRBD2; size: -
CDR3: CASSLLAETYEQYF; DNA: TGTGCCAGCAGTTTGCTAGCGGAAACCTACGAGCAGTACTTC; V: TRBV12-3/TRBV12-4; J: TRBJ2-7; D: TRBD2; size: -